Below, 24 T cell receptor beta chains from the same sample are listed, as sequenced in a study of T cell repertoires in cytomegalovirus infection. In TCRdb, the reads were re-called with MiXCR into one record per CDR3 protein. The repertoire holds just under 500,000 distinct CDR3 sequences, with about 33% as singletons. These TCRs are of unknown antigen specificity. Sample: cultured PBMCs, taken from culture after CMV antigen stimulation. These receptors were collected from a human donor in good health (CMV status not recorded). Some clones in this sample may be carry-over from other donors' samples.

The table lists this clonotype with a few counts. The chain is built from TRBV19 and TRBJ2-2; D is undetermined. The germline V and J ends were trimmed by 1 base and 5 bases, with 14 bases remaining between them. This CDR3 contains 16 residues. CDR1 and CDR2 (germline): LNHDA, SQIVND (reference sequence). CDR3 DNA sequence: TGTGCCAGTAGTATAGCCGGCCAAAACCCGACCGGGGAGCTGTTTTTT. It specifies CASSIAGQNPTGELFF.

The chain links TRBV7-9 to TRBJ1-2, with unresolved D. The germline V gene has CDR1 SEHNR and CDR2 FQNEAQ (reference sequence). The CDR3 is made up of 15 amino acids. V gave up 5 bases and J gave up 2 bases, with 15 bases separating them. CDR3 bases: TGTGCCAGCAGCACATTGGCAGGAAAAAACTATGGCTACACCTTC. This encodes CASSTLAGKNYGYTF.

A few counts support this clonotype. This chain joins TRBV7-2 and TRBJ1-2, with a tentative D call TRBD1 (6 bases). Germline V lookup: CDR1 SGHTA, CDR2 FQGNSA. The CDR3 has 13 amino acids. V was cut by 4 bases and J by 7 bases, with 13 bases left in between. CDR3 DNA: TGTGCCAGCAGCTACGGGGGCAATCGTGGCTACACCTTC. Its protein is CASSYGGNRGYTF. Using reference TRBV7-2 and TRBJ1-2 for the parts outside the CDR3, the full variable domain is GAGVSQSPSNKVTEKGKDVELRCDPISGHTALYWYRQSLGQGLEFLIYFQGNSAPDKSGLPSDRFSAERTGGSVSTLTIQRTQQEDSAVYLCASSYGGNRGYTFGSGTRLTVV.

This clonotype appeared a few times. The chain carries TRBV6-2 or TRBV6-3 and TRBJ2-7, with 11 bases that match TRBD2. CDR3 length equals 15 residues. The V segment lost 5 bases and the J segment 8 bases; nucleotides outside the gene matches: 11. Germline V gives CDR1 MNHEY, CDR2 SVGEGT. The CDR3 spells CASSPGTSGPSKQYV. CDR3 nucleotides: TGTGCCAGCAGTCCGGGGACTAGCGGCCCTTCGAAGCAGTACGTC.

As DNA, the CDR3 is TGTGCCAGCGGCCCCACAGGGGGCTTTTACGAGCAGTACTTC. This encodes CASGPTGGFYEQYF. The chain couples TRBV7-2 to TRBJ2-7; TRBD1 agrees at 9 bases. CDR3 length: 14 residues. With V trimmed by 8 bases and J by 4 bases, 9 bases remained unmatched. Germline CDR1 SGHTA, CDR2 FQGNSA.

The chain recombines TRBV7-2 with TRBJ2-1; TRBD2 matches 10 bases. Germline V gives CDR1 SGHTA, CDR2 FQGNSA. This CDR3 is 14 amino acids long. The V segment lost 6 bases and the J segment 9 bases; nucleotides outside the gene matches: 8. The DNA of the CDR3 is TGTGCCAGCAGTACCAGCGGGAGGGCCGTTGAGCAGTTCTTC. Translation gives CASSTSGRAVEQFF.

The chain uses TRBV11-2 and TRBJ2-2; D is ambiguous. The germline V gene has CDR1 SGHAT and CDR2 FQNNGV. This CDR3 has 16 residues. V shed 2 bases and J shed 1 base, with 11 bases lying between them. CDR3 region: CASSLIIPRNTGELFF. The DNA for the CDR3 is TGTGCCAGCAGCTTAATAATACCTAGGAACACCGGGGAGCTGTTTTTT.

This clonotype was picked up a small number of times. CDR3 DNA: TGCGCCAGCAGCCAGGATGCCCCGTCCATTCCCCCGAATGAAAAACTGTTTTTT. It codes for CASSQDAPSIPPNEKLFF. This sequence joins TRBV4-3 and TRBJ1-4, with unresolved D. The V and J ends lost 3 bases and 5 bases respectively, with 22 bases between them. The CDR3 has 18 residues. Germline V gene data show CDR1 as LGHNA and CDR2 as YSLEER.

The genes are TRBV4-1 and TRBJ1-5; TRBD1 might be the D (5 bases). The germline CDR1 and CDR2 sequences are MGHRA and YSYEKL. V shed 1 base and J shed 4 bases, with 11 bases lying between them. The CDR3 has 15 amino acids. This CDR3 reads CASSQGQSTNQPQHF. The CDR3, as DNA: TGCGCCAGCAGCCAAGGACAGTCTACAAATCAGCCCCAGCATTTT.

The chain is built from TRBV6-6 and TRBJ2-3, with 10 nucleotides matching TRBD2. V shed 0 bases and J 11 bases; nucleotides not matched to a gene: 2. There are 13 residues in the CDR3. Germline lookup yields CDR1 MNHNY and CDR2 SVGAGI (reference sequence). CDR3 region: CASSYSLAGVQYF. In DNA, the CDR3 is TGTGCCAGCAGTTACTCGCTAGCGGGAGTGCAGTATTTT.

This clonotype has a handful of counts. The CDR3 DNA sequence: TGCGCCAGCAGCCCACGGACCGAGACAGATACGCAGTATTTT. Encoded protein: CASSPRTETDTQYF. This chain links TRBV4-1 with TRBJ2-3; no firm D call. The ends were cut back, 4 bases at V and 3 bases at J, with 11 bases in the middle. CDR3 length equals 14 residues. Germline V gives CDR1 MGHRA, CDR2 YSYEKL.

This rearrangement joins TRBV12-3 or TRBV12-4 to TRBJ1-5; 9 bases are shared with TRBD1. CDR3 length: 15 amino acids. With V trimmed by 7 bases and J by 5 bases, 9 bases remained unmatched. The CDR3 DNA follows: TGTGCCAGCACCCCGCCGGGACAGGGACATCAGCCCCAGCATTTT. The encoded protein is CASTPPGQGHQPQHF.

This chain links TRBV12-3 or TRBV12-4 with TRBJ1-2; D is ambiguous. The CDR3 totals 13 residues. V was shortened by 1 base and J by 4 bases, with 7 bases between the two germline ends. DNA of the CDR3: TGTGCCAGCAGTTTAGGTCAGATCTATGGCTACACCTTC. Protein product: CASSLGQIYGYTF.

This chain connects TRBV27 to TRBJ2-7, with D maybe TRBD2 (5 bases). The length of the CDR3 is 11 residues. Trimming removed 4 bases at V and 6 bases at J, with 7 bases between. The germline V gene has CDR1 MNHEY and CDR2 SMNVEV (reference sequence). The CDR3 is CASSSRGEQYF. CDR3 bases: TGTGCCAGCAGTTCCCGGGGCGAGCAGTACTTC.

This clonotype was found a few times. This rearrangement joins TRBV12-3 or TRBV12-4 to TRBJ1-2; 11 nucleotides line up with TRBD1. The CDR3 is 14 amino acids. With 4 bases clipped from V and 7 bases from J, the junction kept 5 bases outside the gene matches. The CDR3 DNA reads TGTGCCAGCAGTTCGGGACAGGGGGAGGGTGGCTACACCTTC. It is translated as CASSSGQGEGGYTF.

This chain connects TRBV19 to TRBJ1-4; tentatively, D is TRBD1 (6 bases). CDR3 length: 14 amino acids. The V end was cut by 7 bases, the J end by 7 bases, with 16 bases between. From germline, CDR1 is LNHDA and CDR2 SQIVND (reference sequence). For the CDR3, the DNA is TGTGCCAGTACTGACGTGGACAGACGTGAAAAACTGTTTTTT. Translation gives CASTDVDRREKLFF.

This clonotype was found a few times. V usage is TRBV7-8 and J usage is TRBJ2-3, with D hard to call. This CDR3 region has 14 residues. The germline CDR1 and CDR2 sequences are SGHVS and FQNEAQ. With 2 bases removed from V and 4 bases from J, the gap between germline ends came to 10 bases. The DNA for the CDR3 is TGTGCCAGCAGCTTAACCACGGCCGCAGATACGCAGTATTTT. This gives the protein CASSLTTAADTQYF.

CDR3 DNA sequence: TGTGCCAGCAGCCTAGTGGCTCAGGGAAGCTATGGCTACACCTTC. This gives the protein CASSLVAQGSYGYTF. The chain joins TRBV7-2 to TRBJ1-2, with D possibly being TRBD1 (5 bases). Trimming removed 5 bases from V and 4 bases from J, with 17 bases in between. This CDR3 region has 15 residues. Germline assignment: CDR1 SGHTA and CDR2 FQGNSA.

This clonotype was counted between two and nine times. The V call is TRBV7-8, the J call TRBJ2-7, with 7 nucleotides matching TRBD1. J was trimmed by 6 bases and V by 3 bases; bases with no gene match: 5. CDR1 SGHVS and CDR2 FQNEAQ come from the germline V gene. There are 13 residues in the CDR3. CDR3 residues: CASSLTGWAEQYF. As DNA, the CDR3 is TGTGCCAGCAGCTTGACAGGGTGGGCCGAGCAGTACTTC.

A few counts support this clonotype. The V and J genes are TRBV6-2 or TRBV6-3 and TRBJ2-3; 10 bases fit TRBD1. V lost 2 bases, J lost 3 bases, and 5 bases stayed unmatched. The V gene's germline CDR1 is MNHEY and CDR2 SVGEGT. The CDR3 is 16 amino acids. The CDR3 loop reads CASSYAGQGTTDTQYF. The CDR3 region has the DNA TGTGCCAGCAGTTACGCGGGACAGGGGACGACAGATACGCAGTATTTT.

V usage is TRBV7-6 and J usage is TRBJ2-1; 10 bases are shared with TRBD2. Germline CDR1 and CDR2: SGHVS and FNYEAQ. Trimming took 5 bases from V and 6 from J; bases not matched to a gene: 10. CDR3 length: 16 amino acids. The CDR3 region has the DNA TGTGCCAGCAGCCCTTGGCCTAGCGGGAGTTTCAATGAGCAGTTCTTC. It is translated as CASSPWPSGSFNEQFF.

There are a few counts of this clonotype. The rearrangement uses TRBV4-1 and TRBJ1-4; TRBD1 aligns across 7 bases. V shed 0 bases, J shed 6 bases, and the junction held 7 bases outside the gene matches. Germline loops: CDR1 MGHRA, CDR2 YSYEKL. The CDR3 loop spans 16 amino acids. For the CDR3, the DNA is TGCGCCAGCAGCCAAGACGAGACAGGGCGACATGAAAAACTGTTTTTT. Translated: CASSQDETGRHEKLFF.

This clonotype showed up just a few times. The rearrangement uses TRBV4-1 and TRBJ2-3, with D hard to call. Germline-derived CDR1 and CDR2 are MGHRA and YSYEKL. Trimming removed 1 base at V and 1 base at J, with 12 bases between. This CDR3 has 16 amino acids. The CDR3: CASSQGDGRRTDTQYF. As DNA, the CDR3 is TGCGCCAGCAGCCAAGGGGATGGACGGCGCACAGATACGCAGTATTTT.

This chain uses TRBV18 with TRBJ1-1; 8 bases agree with TRBD1. Trimming at V came to 3 bases and at J to 4 bases, leaving 4 bases not matched to a gene. The CDR3 totals 14 residues. The germline CDR1 and CDR2 sequences are KGHSH and LQKENI. In DNA form, the CDR3 reads TGTGCCAGCTCACCGGGACAGGCCTTCACTGAAGCTTTCTTT. This sequence encodes CASSPGQAFTEAFF.